This is a list of T cell receptor beta chains from one sample in a study of blood T cells in healthy people across ages. Each CDR3 protein is one row after TCRdb ran MiXCR on the 5' RACE reads. Here the sample spans about 1,800,000 distinct CDR3 sequences, over 25% being singletons. What was sequenced was blood. All receptors derive from a woman aged 25 to 39 in good health. Each CDR3 is given without its conserved first and last residue. Each record gives: V gene, CDR3 protein.

>TRBV7-2
ASSFRDGDEQY
>TRBV6-5
ASSNTGGANHGYT
>TRBV4-1
ASSQERTLGQETQY
>TRBV29-1
SVVGGGKETQY
>TRBV6-2/TRBV6-3
ASSYQREPTDTQY
>TRBV10-3
AISETNNEQY
>TRBV12-3/TRBV12-4
ASSLLNAYEGYT
>TRBV4-3
ASSSRGGEKLF
>TRBV11-1
ASSPLPSRHEQY
>TRBV5-1
AGSFGQGRDEQY
>TRBV20-1
SARAPGGEKLF
>TRBV4-3
ASSLGLIDTQY
>TRBV12-3/TRBV12-4
ASSLVRTSGANVLT
>TRBV28
ASSAPRGAYNEQF
>TRBV4-1
ASSQGWDSNQPQH
>TRBV12-3/TRBV12-4
ASSATSGIREQY
>TRBV7-9
ASTSDGPPNQPQH
>TRBV5-6
ASSAAWDNFYEQY
>TRBV7-9
ASSSGVEILEYGYT
>TRBV20-1
SAKVQGSSWYEQY
>TRBV4-3
ASSQGRGGNYGYT
>TRBV5-1
ASSRGQGSYEQY
>TRBV20-1
SASLRTEDEKLF
>TRBV6-1
ASSELGGGGYT
>TRBV29-1
SVFSEVFGYT
>TRBV4-1
ASSQQTNYEQY
>TRBV14
ASSQAFRDRGYRRGSYEQY
>TRBV12-3/TRBV12-4
ASTPGVGGEKLF
>TRBV12-5
ASGLVVLRAENYEQY
>TRBV18
ASSPPAVRETQY
>TRBV5-1
ASSYGLAVSTDTQY
>TRBV24-1
ATSGLGGKQGWGTDTQY
>TRBV5-6
ASSAKISGTRQETQY
>TRBV5-6
ASSFAGQGSEQY
>TRBV5-5
ASSPGADNLYEQF
>TRBV20-1
SAHVALAKNIQY
>TRBV14
ASSQGRVTLH